The clone carrying this TCR beta chain was detected only a few times. Its antigen is not known. One entry per CDR3 protein results from TCRdb running MiXCR on the PCR reads. The data show roughly 630,000 distinct CDR3 sequences, roughly 23% seen once. Trimming removed 4 bases from V and 3 bases from J; junction bases left unmatched: 17. The germline CDR1 and CDR2 sequences are SGDLS and YYNGEE. This CDR3 region has 18 residues. The data derive from a study of molecular identifiers for immune sequencing clone quantification. Findings of the study overall: Investigators reportedly could detect spiked Jurkat TCR RNA from one cell among about a million naive cells.

This chain links TRBV9 with TRBJ1-1; TRBD1 aligns across 8 bases. The clonotype comes from a human donor in good health. Some libraries in this study had Jurkat cell RNA spiked in. The sample comprised naive CD8+ T cells from blood, with Jurkat cell RNA spiked in. Subset here: FACS-sorted CD8+CD4-CCR7+CD45RA+ naive T cells. CDR3 DNA sequence: TGTGCCAGCAGCCCCCGTGGACAGGGCCTTAACCGGGACACTGAAGCTTTCTTT. Its protein is CASSPRGQGLNRDTEAFF. The full variable domain, its missing parts supplied by reference TRBV9 and TRBJ1-1, is DSGVTQTPKHLITATGQRVTLRCSPRSGDLSVYWYQQSLDQGLQFLIQYYNGEERAKGNILERFSAQQFPDLHSELNLSSLELGDSALYFCASSPRGQGLNRDTEAFFGQGTRLTVV.